This T cell receptor (beta chain) was identified in a study of CD8 T cells in ankylosing spondylitis. As to this clonotype: No antigen is known for it. This may arise from a read error, as a much more abundant clone is one base away.

The V gene's germline CDR1 is SGHDT and CDR2 YYEEEE. The CDR3 runs 15 residues. V lost 3 bases, J lost 8 bases, and 10 bases stayed unmatched. TCRdb redid the calling of the 5' RACE reads with MiXCR, one entry per CDR3 protein. The repertoire includes approximately 540,000 distinct CDR3 sequences, approximately 12% of them detected once, and 6.8% sits in the top ten. General study points: A TCR beta motif of roughly eight highly homologous variants seemed to mark ankylosing spondylitis blood.

The chain joins TRBV5-6 to TRBJ2-1, with 8 bases identical to TRBD2. The sample consisted of blood, either unsorted or a sorted T cell fraction (not recorded which). The sequence derives from a male donor with ankylosing spondylitis. The CDR3: CASSYAGTRGDEQFF. CDR3 bases: TGTGCCAGCAGCTATGCCGGGACTAGGGGGGATGAGCAGTTCTTC.